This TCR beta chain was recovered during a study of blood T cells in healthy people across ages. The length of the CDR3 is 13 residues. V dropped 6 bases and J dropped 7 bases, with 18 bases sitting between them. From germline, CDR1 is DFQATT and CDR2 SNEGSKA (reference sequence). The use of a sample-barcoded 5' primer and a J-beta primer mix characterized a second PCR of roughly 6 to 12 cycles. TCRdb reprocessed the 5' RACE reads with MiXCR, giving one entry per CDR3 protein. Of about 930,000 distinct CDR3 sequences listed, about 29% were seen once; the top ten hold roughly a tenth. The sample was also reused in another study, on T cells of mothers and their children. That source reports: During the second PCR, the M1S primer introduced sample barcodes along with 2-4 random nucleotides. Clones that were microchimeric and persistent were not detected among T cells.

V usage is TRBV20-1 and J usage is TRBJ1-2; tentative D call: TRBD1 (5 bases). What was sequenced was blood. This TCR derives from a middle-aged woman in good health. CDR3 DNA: TGCAGTGCGCCGGGACGATGGACCGGTGGCTACACCTTC. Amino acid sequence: CSAPGRWTGGYTF.